The 4 T cell receptor beta chains in this list originate from one sample, sequenced in a study of vaccination effects on CD4 cells after COVID-19. Sequencing in the ViraFEST assay came after antigen-specific CD4+ T cells had been expanded with viral peptide pools, which were used to stimulate PBMC. Following 10 days of culture, CD4+ T cells were isolated. Participants were vaccinated with two doses of either the BNT162b2 or mRNA-1273 vaccine. TCRdb's copy holds only in-frame clones and misses some; the assay was immunoSEQ multiplex PCR. The table has roughly 32,000 clones, about 70% seen once. For these receptors, no antigen is known. Sequenced material: CD4+ T cells from PBMCs cultured with HCoV-229E spike peptides, taken after COVID-19 vaccination. The receptor set was obtained from a human donor who received a COVID-19 vaccine.

This clone was found a few times. V is TRBV7-9 and J is TRBJ2-1, with D perhaps matching TRBD1 (6 bases). The CDR3 extends over 12 amino acids. The germline V gene has CDR1 SEHNR and CDR2 FQNEAQ (reference sequence). V lost 2 bases, J lost 10 bases, and 9 bases lay in between. The CDR3 nucleotides are TGTGCCAGCAGCTTAATGCAGGGGGAGCAGTTCTTC. This gives the protein CASSLMQGEQFF.

This sequence joins TRBV3-1 (or the pseudogene TRBV3-2) and TRBJ2-1; maybe TRBD1 (5 bases). The V and J ends lost 3 bases and 1 base respectively, with 7 bases between them. Per germline, CDR1 LGHDT and CDR2 YNNKEL (reference sequence). This CDR3 contains 14 residues. The CDR3 DNA is TGTGCCAGCAGCCAGTACAGGTCCTACAATGAGCAGTTCTTC. Its protein is CASSQYRSYNEQFF.

This chain uses TRBV27 with TRBJ2-1; 11 bases fit TRBD1. Germline-derived CDR1 and CDR2 are MNHEY and SMNVEV (reference sequence). V was pared by 4 bases and J by 7 bases, with 12 bases of the junction left unmatched. This CDR3 region has 17 residues. CDR3 DNA sequence: TGTGCCAGCAGTTCGACCTCCGGACAGGGGGCTTATAATGAGCAGTTCTTC. Its translation: CASSSTSGQGAYNEQFF.

This clone has just a few counts. The CDR3 loop is CASSVQGSSNQPQHF. For the CDR3, the DNA is TGTGCCAGCAGTGTACAGGGGAGTAGCAATCAGCCCCAGCATTTT. The J gene is TRBJ1-5, the V gene TRBV2; 7 bases map to TRBD1. The CDR3 runs to 15 residues. V shed 4 bases, J shed 0 bases, and the junction held 3 bases outside the gene matches. CDR1 and CDR2 from the germline V gene are SNHLY and FYNNEI. Drawing the rest from reference TRBV2 and TRBJ1-5, the complete variable domain is EPEVTQTPSHQVTQMGQEVILRCVPISNHLYFYWYRQILGQKVEFLVSFYNNEISEKSEIFDDQFSVERPDGSNFTLKIRSTKLEDSAMYFCASSVQGSSNQPQHFGDGTRLSIL.